The present T cell receptor (beta chain) was sequenced within a study of blood T cell repertoires in COVID-19. Assay: immunoSEQ multiplex PCR; the TCRdb copy retains only in-frame clones and omits some. Found here are tens of thousands of clones, about nine tenths of them singletons; the top ten hold around 5%. Germline V gene lookup returns CDR1 SEHNR and CDR2 FQNEAQ (reference sequence). The J segment lost 4 bases and the V segment lost 6 bases, leaving 14 bases of the junction unmatched. The CDR3 runs 18 residues. This chain uses TRBV7-9 with TRBJ2-3; TRBD1 matches at 12 bases. This clonotype originated in a man aged 50-59 years with active COVID-19. Sequencing used peripheral blood. CDR3 amino acids: CASSLPPGQGAVADTQYF. The CDR3 nucleotides read TGTGCCAGCAGTTTGCCACCGGGACAGGGGGCGGTGGCAGATACGCAGTATTTT.